Included here is one T cell receptor (beta chain) sequence, with context. Germline V gene sequence: CDR1 SQVTM, CDR2 ANQGSEA. The V and J ends lost 0 bases and 8 bases, in that order; junction bases with no gene match: 7. This CDR3 is built from 15 residues. Per the authors' pipeline: Amplification of reference gene primers was used by the study to estimate nucleated cell counts. The data were produced by immunoSEQ multiplex PCR, yet TCRdb's version contains in-frame clones alone and is incomplete. The DNA gave D and trimming, while V, J and clone size come from that table. The sample lists under 300,000 clones, around 86% occurring once. This record comes from a study of blood T cell repertoires in COVID-19. Study as a whole: COVID-19 samples collected from the United States, Italy and Spain covered acute and convalescent phases. T cells, B-cell-depleted T cells, or PBMCs provided the cDNA or gDNA that served as material.

This TCR came from a man aged 18 to 35 with active or convalescent COVID-19. The sequenced material came from peripheral blood. The chain carries TRBV29-1 and TRBJ1-4, with 9 bases matching TRBD1. The CDR3, as DNA: TGCAGCGTTGAAGATTCGGACAGGGGATACGAAAAACTGTTTTTT. Its protein product is CSVEDSDRGYEKLFF.